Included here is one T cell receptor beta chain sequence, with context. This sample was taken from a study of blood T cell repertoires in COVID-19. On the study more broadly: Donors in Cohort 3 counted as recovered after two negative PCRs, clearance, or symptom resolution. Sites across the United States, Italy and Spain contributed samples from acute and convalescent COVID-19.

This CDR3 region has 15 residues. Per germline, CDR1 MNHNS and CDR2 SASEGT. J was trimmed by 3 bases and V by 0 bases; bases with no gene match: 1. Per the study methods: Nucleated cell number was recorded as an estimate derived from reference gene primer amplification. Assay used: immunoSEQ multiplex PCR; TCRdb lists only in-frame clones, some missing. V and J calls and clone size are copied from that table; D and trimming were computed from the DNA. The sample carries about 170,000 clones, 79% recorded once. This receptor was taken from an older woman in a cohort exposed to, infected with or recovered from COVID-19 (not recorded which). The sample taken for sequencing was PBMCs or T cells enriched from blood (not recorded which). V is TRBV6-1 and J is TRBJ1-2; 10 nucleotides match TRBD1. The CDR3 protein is CASSEAGQGHYGYTF. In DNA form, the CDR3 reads TGTGCCAGCAGTGAAGCGGGACAGGGGCACTATGGCTACACCTTC.